This TCR beta chain emerged from a study of post-analysis software for immune sequencing data. About this clonotype itself: The antigen remains unidentified.

Study observations and caveats: About five TRBV segments occurring more often in patients than controls included TRBV5-6, TRBV5-1 and TRBV20-1.

The V end lost 9 bases, the J end lost 3 bases, and 9 bases lay between the germline ends. Germline lookup yields CDR1 MNHEY and CDR2 SMNVEV (reference sequence). The length of the CDR3 is 11 residues. Included in the TCR beta cDNA libraries were unique molecular identifiers. TCRdb re-derived calls from the PCR reads in MiXCR, one entry per CDR3 protein. The data hold about 460,000 distinct CDR3 sequences, with approximately 46% observed a single time. The V gene is TRBV27, the J gene TRBJ2-7; tentatively, D is TRBD1 (5 bases). The specimen sequenced was blood. This TCR was sampled from a girl between 5 and 17 years old with multiple sclerosis. The CDR3 DNA sequence: TGTGCCAGTTGGCAGGGCTACGAGCAGTACTTC. Translating it yields CASWQGYEQYF.